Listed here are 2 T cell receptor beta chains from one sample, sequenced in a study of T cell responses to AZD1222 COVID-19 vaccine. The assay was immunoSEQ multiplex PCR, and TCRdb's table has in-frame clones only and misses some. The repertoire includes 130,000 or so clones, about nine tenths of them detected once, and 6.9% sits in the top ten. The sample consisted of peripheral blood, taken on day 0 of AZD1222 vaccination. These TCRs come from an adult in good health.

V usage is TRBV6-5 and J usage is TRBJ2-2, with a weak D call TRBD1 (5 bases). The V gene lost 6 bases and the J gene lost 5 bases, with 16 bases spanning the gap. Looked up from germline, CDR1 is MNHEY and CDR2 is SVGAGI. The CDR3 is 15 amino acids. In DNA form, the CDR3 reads TGTGCCAGCAGACTGACGGTGGGGCCGACCGGGGAGCTGTTTTTT. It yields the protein CASRLTVGPTGELFF.

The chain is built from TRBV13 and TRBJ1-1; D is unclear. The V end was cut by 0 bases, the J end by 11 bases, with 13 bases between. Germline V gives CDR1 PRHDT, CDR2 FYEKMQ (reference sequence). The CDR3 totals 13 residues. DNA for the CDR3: TGTGCCAGCAGCTTAGGCCTAGGGCAGCAGGCTTTCTTT. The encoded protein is CASSLGLGQQAFF.